Listed here are 15 T cell receptor beta chains from one sample, sequenced in a study of OX40 agonist ivuxolimab in advanced cancers. The assay was immunoSEQ multiplex PCR, and TCRdb's table has in-frame clones only and misses some. The repertoire has under 65,000 clones, roughly nine tenths of them found once; the top ten carry under 13%. This specimen consisted of CD4+ or CD8+ T cells sorted from blood, obtained in a trial of the OX40 agonist ivuxolimab. These receptors were collected from an adult with an advanced solid tumor such as melanoma, head and neck, liver or kidney cancer.

This clone is a singleton in its sample. The J gene is TRBJ2-3, the V gene TRBV28, with 15 bases lining up with TRBD2. The CDR3 extends over 18 amino acids. Germline V CDR1 and CDR2: MDHEN, SYDVKM. With V trimmed by 6 bases and J by 0 bases, 7 bases remained unmatched. DNA for the CDR3: TGTGCCAGCAGCGGACTAGCGGGGGGGCCTACGAGCACAGATACGCAGTATTTT. Translated, it gives CASSGLAGGPTSTDTQYF.

The DNA for the CDR3 is TGCGCCAGCAGCCCGACAGGGGGCGGGGATCAGCCCCAGCATTTT. This gives the protein CASSPTGGGDQPQHF. The genes are TRBV10-1 and TRBJ1-5, with 10 bases matching TRBD1. The CDR3 totals 15 residues. V dropped 6 bases and J dropped 5; count of bases not matched to a gene: 7. The germline V gene has CDR1 WNHNN and CDR2 SYGVQD (reference sequence).

The chain employs TRBV7-3 and TRBJ2-1; maybe TRBD2 (6 bases). Trimming took off 2 bases at V and 2 bases at J, with 13 bases between the two ends. The germline V gene has CDR1 SGHTA and CDR2 FQGTGA. The CDR3 runs 16 residues. In DNA, the CDR3 is TGTGCCAGCAGCTTACAAGGGCCTAGCGCCTACAATGAGCAGTTCTTC. Residues: CASSLQGPSAYNEQFF.

The V gene is TRBV6-1, the J gene TRBJ2-3; 8 bases are a match to TRBD2. V shed 6 bases and J 2 bases; nucleotides not matched to a gene: 4. This CDR3 has 14 amino acids. CDR1 is MNHNS and CDR2 is SASEGT in the germline V gene. CDR3 DNA sequence: TGTGCCAGCAGGGCGGGACTAGTCACAGATACGCAGTATTTT. Protein: CASRAGLVTDTQYF.

CDR3 sequence (DNA): TGCAGTGCTAGGTACGTCAATGAGCAGTTCTTC. As protein: CSARYVNEQFF. The chain combines TRBV20-1 with TRBJ2-1; D not certain. The germline V and J ends were trimmed by 3 bases and 6 bases, with 6 bases remaining between them. The CDR3 consists of 11 residues. CDR1 and CDR2 (germline): DFQATT, SNEGSKA (reference sequence).

V usage is TRBV19 and J usage is TRBJ2-5; 10 bases align to TRBD1. V was clipped by 4 bases and J by 0 bases; unmatched bases: 5. CDR1 LNHDA and CDR2 SQIVND come from the germline V gene (reference sequence). CDR3 length: 16 residues. Written as DNA, the CDR3 is TGTGCCAGTAGTAAAGCCGGGACAGGGGACCAAGAGACCCAGTACTTC. It encodes CASSKAGTGDQETQYF.

V gene TRBV7-2 combines with J gene TRBJ1-2, with 10 bases identical to TRBD1. CDR1 is SGHTA, CDR2 FQGNSA, per germline. CDR3 length: 13 amino acids. V dropped 3 bases and J dropped 6; count of bases not matched to a gene: 1. CDR3 sequence reads: CASSLGQGHGYTF. CDR3 nucleotide sequence: TGTGCCAGCAGCTTGGGACAGGGGCATGGCTACACCTTC.

The chain carries TRBV30 and TRBJ2-5; maybe TRBD1 (5 bases). From germline, CDR1 is GTSNPN and CDR2 SVGIG (reference sequence). V was clipped by 0 bases and J by 4 bases, with 12 bases between them. CDR3 size: 14 residues. CDR3 protein: CAWSVLLGRETQYF. Here the CDR3 DNA reads TGTGCCTGGAGTGTACTCTTGGGGCGAGAGACCCAGTACTTC.

The genes are TRBV2 and TRBJ2-1; D might be TRBD1 or TRBD2, each matching 5 bases. The length of the CDR3 is 14 residues. Trimming cost V 5 bases and J 3 bases, with 11 bases left between them. Germline-derived CDR1 and CDR2 are SNHLY and FYNNEI. Here the CDR3 reads CASSIDSGYNEQFF. The DNA for the CDR3 is TGTGCCAGCAGTATAGACAGCGGCTACAATGAGCAGTTCTTC.

The rearrangement links TRBV12-5 to TRBJ1-6; TRBD1 matches 10 bases. The J segment lost 7 bases and the V segment lost 1 base, leaving 4 bases of the junction unmatched. CDR3 length: 16 amino acids. Germline values: CDR1 LGHNT, CDR2 FRNRAP. CDR3 amino acids: CASGLGLGQGNSPLHF. DNA of the CDR3: TGTGCTAGTGGTTTGGGCCTGGGACAGGGGAATTCACCCCTCCACTTT.

This chain uses TRBV2 with TRBJ1-2; no reliable D call. The V end was cut by 6 bases, the J end by 4 bases, with 9 bases between. The CDR3 covers 12 residues. CDR1 is SNHLY and CDR2 is FYNNEI in the germline V gene. The CDR3 DNA is TGTGCCAGCAGCGACCTATTCTATGGCTACACCTTC. Its translation is CASSDLFYGYTF.

The DNA for the CDR3 is TGCGCCAGCAGCCAAGAGGGCAGGGTCTTTGATACGCAGTATTTT. Protein product: CASSQEGRVFDTQYF. The chain uses TRBV4-1 and TRBJ2-3, with a possible D match to TRBD1 (5 bases). Looked up from germline, CDR1 is MGHRA and CDR2 is YSYEKL. The CDR3 extends over 15 amino acids. Trimming cost V 0 bases and J 6 bases, with 13 bases left between them.

This chain joins TRBV11-2 and TRBJ2-5; D remains ambiguous. In germline, CDR1 is SGHAT, CDR2 FQNNGV. The CDR3 sequence is 15 residues long. V was clipped by 1 base and J by 2 bases, with 11 bases between them. CDR3 sequence: CASSLGGRQQETQYF. The CDR3 DNA sequence: TGTGCCAGCAGCTTAGGGGGTAGACAACAAGAGACCCAGTACTTC.

This sequence joins TRBV6-6 and TRBJ2-1; possible D gene TRBD1, 8 bases. Germline CDR1 is MNHNY and CDR2 is SVGAGI (reference sequence). The V end was cut by 5 bases, the J end by 13 bases, with 18 bases between. This CDR3 comprises 13 residues. CDR3 bases: TGTGCCAGCAGTACAGGACAGGGAGGGAAACAGTTCTTC. This translates into CASSTGQGGKQFF.

The chain couples TRBV7-9 to TRBJ1-1; D gene uncertain. V was shortened by 3 bases and J by 9 bases, with 11 bases between the two germline ends. Looked up from germline, CDR1 is SEHNR and CDR2 is FQNEAQ (reference sequence). The length of the CDR3 is 12 residues. CDR3 in DNA: TGTGCCAGCAGCTTGCAGGAGGGTCAAGCTTTCTTT. Amino acid sequence: CASSLQEGQAFF.